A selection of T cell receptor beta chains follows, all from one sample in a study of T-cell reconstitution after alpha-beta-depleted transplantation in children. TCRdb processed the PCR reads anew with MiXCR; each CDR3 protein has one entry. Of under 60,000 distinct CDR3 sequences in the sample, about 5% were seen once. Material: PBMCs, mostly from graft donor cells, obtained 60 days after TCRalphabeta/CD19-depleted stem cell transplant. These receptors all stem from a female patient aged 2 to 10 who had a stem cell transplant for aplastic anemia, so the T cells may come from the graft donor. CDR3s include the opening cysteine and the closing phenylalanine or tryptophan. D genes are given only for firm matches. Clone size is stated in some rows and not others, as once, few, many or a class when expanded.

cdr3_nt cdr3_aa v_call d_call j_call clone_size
TGCAGTGCTAGGCCCCGGCAGGGTTGGAAGACCCAGTACTTC CSARPRQGWKTQYF TRBV20-1 . TRBJ2-5 many
TGCAGTGCCCTAAGGACCGCCTACAATGAGCAGTTCTTC CSALRTAYNEQFF TRBV20-1 . TRBJ2-1 .
TGTGCCAGCAGCTTAGGGCTAGCGGGAGTGGAGACCCAGTACTTC CASSLGLAGVETQYF TRBV7-9 TRBD2 TRBJ2-5 many
TGTGCCAGCAGTGAAGGGAGGGGAACAGATACGCAGTATTTT CASSEGRGTDTQYF TRBV6-1 . TRBJ2-3 few
TGTGCCAGCAGCTTTTGGGGAGAGACCCAGTACTTC CASSFWGETQYF TRBV7-2 . TRBJ2-5 many
TGTGCCAGCAGTGCCAGGGGAATGAACACAGATACGCAGTATTTT CASSARGMNTDTQYF TRBV2 . TRBJ2-3 many
TGTGCCAGCTCGCAAACTAGCGGGAGTTTAGATACGCAGTATTTT CASSQTSGSLDTQYF TRBV18 TRBD2 TRBJ2-3 many
TGTGCCAGCACGCCCGGGGTGACGAACACCGGGGAGCTGTTTTTT CASTPGVTNTGELFF TRBV6-5 . TRBJ2-2 many
TGTGCCTGGAGTGTACGGGCTTTCAACTCCTACGAGCAGTACTTC CAWSVRAFNSYEQYF TRBV30 . TRBJ2-7 .
TGTGCCAGCAGACAGGGTCCGAACACCGGGGAGCTGTTTTTT CASRQGPNTGELFF TRBV7-6 . TRBJ2-2 many
TGCGCCAGCAGCTTGGCGACAGGGAGGTACAATGAGCAGTTCTTC CASSLATGRYNEQFF TRBV5-1 . TRBJ2-1 many
TGTGCCAGCTCACCACCGATGAGTACCGGGGAGCTGTTTTTT CASSPPMSTGELFF TRBV18 . TRBJ2-2 many
TGCGCCAGCAGCTTGGCCTTGAGCGGGTACTCCTACAATGAGCAGTTCTTC CASSLALSGYSYNEQFF TRBV5-1 . TRBJ2-1 many
TGCGCCAGCAGCACGGGGACCGGGGCCAACGTCCTGACTTTC CASSTGTGANVLTF TRBV5-1 . TRBJ2-6 few
TGTGCCAGCAGCTCCCAGGGTGGGACTGAAGCTTTCTTT CASSSQGGTEAFF TRBV11-2 . TRBJ1-1 many
TGTGCCAGCAGTCAACTCCAGCGAGGTGGGCAGTTCTTC CASSQLQRGGQFF TRBV27 . TRBJ2-1 many
TGCGCCAGCAGCTTGGTTGGGGGGACTGGGGCCAACGTCCTGACTTTC CASSLVGGTGANVLTF TRBV5-1 . TRBJ2-6 .
TGTGCCAGCAGCTCGGGACTAGCGGGGACCTACGAGCAGTACTTC CASSSGLAGTYEQYF TRBV7-3 TRBD2 TRBJ2-7 many
TGTGCCAGCGCAGCTCTTACAGGGAACGCACCCCTCCACTTT CASAALTGNAPLHF TRBV3-1 . TRBJ1-6 few
TGCAGCACCCTTAGCGGGGGGCACAACAATGAGCAGTTCTTC CSTLSGGHNNEQFF TRBV29-1 TRBD2 TRBJ2-1 many
TGTGCCAGCAGCGTTAACGGACTAGCGGGAGATACGCAGTATTTT CASSVNGLAGDTQYF TRBV7-3 TRBD2 TRBJ2-3 many
TGTGCCAGCAGTTTAGCCCGGCTAGCAGGTTACGAGCAGTACTTC CASSLARLAGYEQYF TRBV12-3/TRBV12-4 . TRBJ2-7 many
TGTGCCACCAGCCAGGACAGGGTGCGTGGCTACACCTTC CATSQDRVRGYTF TRBV15 TRBD1 TRBJ1-2 many
TGCGCCAGCAGCGCTACAGGGGGCTCTTACAATGAGCAGTTCTTC CASSATGGSYNEQFF TRBV5-1 TRBD1 TRBJ2-1 many
TGTGCCAGCTCCGAACGGGGTGGTGAAGCTTTCTTT CASSERGGEAFF TRBV18 . TRBJ1-1 many
TGTGCCAGCAGCCAAGATCCGCCGTACACTGAAGCTTTCTTT CASSQDPPYTEAFF TRBV3-1 . TRBJ1-1 few
TGCAGTGCTAGCTTCCAGCGGGGGGGCCTTAGGACCTACGAGCAGTACTTC CSASFQRGGLRTYEQYF TRBV20-1 TRBD2 TRBJ2-7 few
TGTGCCAGCACCCTAGAAGGAGGGTCACGCTCACCCCTCCACTTT CASTLEGGSRSPLHF TRBV7-9 . TRBJ1-6 few
TGTGCCAGCAGTAACAGGGCGGGTGAGCAGTTCTTC CASSNRAGEQFF TRBV6-6 . TRBJ2-1 many
TGTGCCTGGAAAGGGGTTAGCGGGAGAGGAACCTACAGTGAGCAGTTCTTC CAWKGVSGRGTYSEQFF TRBV30 TRBD2 TRBJ2-1 once
TGCAGTGCTAGAGATTCGCGCAGATCAGATACGCAGTATTTT CSARDSRRSDTQYF TRBV20-1 . TRBJ2-3 many
TGCGCCAGCAGCTTGGCGGGTTCCTACGAGCAGTACTTC CASSLAGSYEQYF TRBV5-1 . TRBJ2-7 many
TGCGCCAGCAGCTTAAGACAGAACACAGATACGCAGTATTTT CASSLRQNTDTQYF TRBV5-1 . TRBJ2-3 many
TGTGCCAGCAGTTTGCGGACAGGCTCTGGAAACACCATATATTTT CASSLRTGSGNTIYF TRBV12-3/TRBV12-4 TRBD1 TRBJ1-3 .
TGTGCCAGCAGCTGGACCGGGACTAGCGGGAAGAATGAGCAGTTCTTC CASSWTGTSGKNEQFF TRBV7-3 TRBD2 TRBJ2-1 many
TGTGCCAGCACGCCACAGGGAAAGAATGAGCAGTTCTTC CASTPQGKNEQFF TRBV2 . TRBJ2-1 many
TGTGCCAGCAGTCCGTACTGGGGCAACTCTGGAAACACCATATATTTT CASSPYWGNSGNTIYF TRBV27 . TRBJ1-3 .
TGTGCCAGCAGTCAACGCACACAGGGGGCAAGGAATCAGCCCCAGCATTTT CASSQRTQGARNQPQHF TRBV12-3/TRBV12-4 TRBD1 TRBJ1-5 .
TGTGCCTGGACAGCGTCGGACACTGAAGCTTTCTTT CAWTASDTEAFF TRBV30 . TRBJ1-1 many
TGCGCCAGCAGCTTGGGACAGGGAGATGAAAAACTGTTTTTT CASSLGQGDEKLFF TRBV5-1 TRBD1 TRBJ1-4 many
TGCAGTGCTAGAGCGGGACTAGCGGGATCGGATGAGCAGTTCTTC CSARAGLAGSDEQFF TRBV20-1 TRBD2 TRBJ2-1 many
TGTGCCAGCAGCTCCGGACTCACCGGGGAGCTGTTTTTT CASSSGLTGELFF TRBV11-2 . TRBJ2-2 many
TGTGCCAGCAGCCAAGGGGGAGGGGTTGGTACAGATACGCAGTATTTT CASSQGGGVGTDTQYF TRBV11-3 . TRBJ2-3 few
TGTGCCAGCAGCTTATTCCAGGGGGGCGGTGGCTATGGCTACACCTTC CASSLFQGGGGYGYTF TRBV7-2 TRBD1 TRBJ1-2 few
TGTGCCAGCAGTTTGCTACAGGGCAATGGCTACACCTTC CASSLLQGNGYTF TRBV27 . TRBJ1-2 many
TGTGCCAGCAGCCAAGCTCTCCTCGGACAGGCCCTCTCTGGAAACACCATATATTTT CASSQALLGQALSGNTIYF TRBV4-2 TRBD1 TRBJ1-3 .
TGTGCCTGGAGTTATGGGGTGAATAATGAGCAGTTCTTC CAWSYGVNNEQFF TRBV30 . TRBJ2-1 few
TGTGCCAGCACATTGGGAGCGGGGGTCCGCACAGATACGCAGTATTTT CASTLGAGVRTDTQYF TRBV11-2 TRBD2 TRBJ2-3 many
TGTGCCTGGAGTAGGCCGGGTCAAGAGACCCAGTACTTC CAWSRPGQETQYF TRBV30 . TRBJ2-5 few
TGTGCCAGCTCACCAGCGGGGCAAACCACCGGGGAGCTGTTTTTT CASSPAGQTTGELFF TRBV18 . TRBJ2-2 few
TGTGCCACCGACGGCAACTCCTACGAGCAGTACTTC CATDGNSYEQYF TRBV6-1 . TRBJ2-7 .
TGTGCCAGCAGACCGACGAGGGGTCCCTGGGGCTACACCTTC CASRPTRGPWGYTF TRBV12-3/TRBV12-4 . TRBJ1-2 many
TGTGCTAGTGGTCCCCGGGACCATGGAGAGCAGCCCCAGCATTTT CASGPRDHGEQPQHF TRBV12-5 . TRBJ1-5 few
TGTGCCAGCAGCTTAGCCTTGGCGGGGGGTGGTGCAGATACGCAGTATTTT CASSLALAGGGADTQYF TRBV7-6 TRBD2 TRBJ2-3 many
TGTGCCAGCAGCTTACCCTGGACCCGGGTCGCGCAGTATTTT CASSLPWTRVAQYF TRBV7-9 . TRBJ2-3 many
TGCAGCGTTGAAGCGGGACAGGGGGGTAACTATGGCTACACCTTC CSVEAGQGGNYGYTF TRBV29-1 TRBD1 TRBJ1-2 few
TGCAGTGCTAGTGTTATCAAGAGCGGTGGGTACAATGAGCAGTTCTTC CSASVIKSGGYNEQFF TRBV20-1 . TRBJ2-1 many
TGTGCCAGCAGTCGCGAGGCCGGGGAGCTGTTTTTT CASSREAGELFF TRBV2 . TRBJ2-2 many
TGTGCCAGCAGTGACCCGGGACAGGAGGACGACGAGCAGTACTTC CASSDPGQEDDEQYF TRBV2 TRBD1 TRBJ2-7 many